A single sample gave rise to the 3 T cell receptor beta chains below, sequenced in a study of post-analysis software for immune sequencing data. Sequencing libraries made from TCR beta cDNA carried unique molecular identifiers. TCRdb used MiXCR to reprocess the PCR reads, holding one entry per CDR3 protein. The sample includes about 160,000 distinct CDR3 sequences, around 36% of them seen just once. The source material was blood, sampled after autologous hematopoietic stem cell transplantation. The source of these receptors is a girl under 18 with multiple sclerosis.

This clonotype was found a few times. The CDR3 here is CSARDRRAPYGYTF. The CDR3 DNA reads TGCAGTGCTAGAGATCGCAGGGCTCCGTATGGCTACACCTTC. The genes are TRBV20-1 and TRBJ1-2, with TRBD1 as a possible D gene (5 bases). Germline CDR1 and CDR2: DFQATT and SNEGSKA (reference sequence). CDR3 size: 14 residues. V was shortened by 0 bases and J by 5 bases, with 13 bases between the two germline ends.

Here the CDR3 reads CASSRALAGGETQYF. The CDR3 DNA reads as TGCGCCAGCAGCCGGGCACTAGCGGGAGGAGAGACCCAGTACTTC. The chain is built from TRBV5-1 and TRBJ2-5; 12 bases fit TRBD2. The CDR3 runs 15 residues. Germline values: CDR1 SGHRS, CDR2 YFSETQ. Trimming removed 4 bases from V and 4 bases from J; junction bases left unmatched: 5.

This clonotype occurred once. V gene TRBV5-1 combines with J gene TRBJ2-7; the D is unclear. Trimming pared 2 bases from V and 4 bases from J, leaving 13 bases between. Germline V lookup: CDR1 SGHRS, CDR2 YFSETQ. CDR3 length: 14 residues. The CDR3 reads CASSLQGIGYEQYF. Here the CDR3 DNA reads TGCGCCAGCAGCTTACAAGGGATTGGGTACGAGCAGTACTTC. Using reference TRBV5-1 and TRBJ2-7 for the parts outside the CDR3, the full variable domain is KAGVTQTPRYLIKTRGQQVTLSCSPISGHRSVSWYQQTPGQGLQFLFEYFSETQRNKGNFPGRFSGRQFSNSRSEMNVSTLELGDSALYLCASSLQGIGYEQYFGPGTRLTVT.